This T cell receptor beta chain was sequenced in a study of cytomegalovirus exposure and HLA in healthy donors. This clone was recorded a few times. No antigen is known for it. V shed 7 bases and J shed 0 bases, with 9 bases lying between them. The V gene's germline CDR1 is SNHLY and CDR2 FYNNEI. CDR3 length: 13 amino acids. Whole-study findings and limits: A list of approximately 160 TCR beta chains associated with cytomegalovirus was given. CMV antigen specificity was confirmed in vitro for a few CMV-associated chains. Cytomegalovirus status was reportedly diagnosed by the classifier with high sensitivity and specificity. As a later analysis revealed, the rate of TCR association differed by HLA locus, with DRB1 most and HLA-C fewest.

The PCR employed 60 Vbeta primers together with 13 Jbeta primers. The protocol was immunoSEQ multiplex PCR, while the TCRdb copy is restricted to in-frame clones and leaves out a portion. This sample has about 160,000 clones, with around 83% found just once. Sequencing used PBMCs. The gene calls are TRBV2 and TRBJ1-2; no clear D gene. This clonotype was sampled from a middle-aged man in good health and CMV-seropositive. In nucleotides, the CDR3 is TGTGCCAGCAAGTGGTCAGCTAACTATGGCTACACCTTC. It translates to CASKWSANYGYTF.